This T cell receptor beta chain derives from a study of STAT5B mutations in CD4+ large granular lymphocyte leukemia. Generated by immunoSEQ multiplex PCR, the TCRdb table keeps only in-frame clones and is missing some. Of 15,000 to 20,000 clones in the sample, approximately 84% were seen once. Germline values: CDR1 SGHAT, CDR2 FQNNGV. The CDR3 is 14 residues long. Trimming left V 5 bases short and J 5 bases short, with 16 bases between. The sequence was obtained from a human donor in good health. The sequenced material came from CD4+ T cells from blood buffy coats. This chain connects TRBV11-2 to TRBJ2-7; D unresolved. The CDR3 DNA reads as TGTGCCAGCAGCGCGCGGTCTTATAACGACGAGCAGTACTTC. Protein sequence: CASSARSYNDEQYF. The full variable domain, with the rest looked up from reference TRBV11-2 and TRBJ2-7, is EAGVAQSPRYKIIEKRQSVAFWCNPISGHATLYWYQQILGQGPKLLIQFQNNGVVDDSQLPKDRFSAERLKGVDSTLKIQPAKLEDSAVYLCASSARSYNDEQYFGPGTRLTVT.